This is a list of T cell receptor beta chains from one sample in a study of T cell responses to AZD1222 COVID-19 vaccine. Sequenced by immunoSEQ multiplex PCR; TCRdb stores in-frame clones only, minus some. This sample has 90,000 to 120,000 clones, with roughly 86% found just once. This specimen was peripheral blood, taken 28 days after the second dose of the MenACWY control vaccine. The receptors derive from an adult who received the MenACWY meningococcal vaccine as a control. CDR3s include the opening cysteine and the closing phenylalanine or tryptophan. Fields, in order: clone size, V gene, D gene, J gene, CDR3 protein, CDR3 DNA. The D gene is left open where the match is weak. Some rows mark clone size as missing; the rest say once, few, many or name a class of expanded clone.

abundance: NA; v_gene: TRBV7-7; d_gene: TRBD1; j_gene: TRBJ1-5; CDR3aa: CASGTGGRQPQHF; CDR3nt: TGTGCCAGCGGGACAGGGGGTAGACAGCCCCAGCATTTT
abundance: NA; v_gene: TRBV3-1/TRBV3-2; d_gene: NA; j_gene: TRBJ2-5; CDR3aa: CASSQRGVGETQYF; CDR3nt: TGTGCCAGCAGCCAACGAGGGGTGGGGGAGACCCAGTACTTC
abundance: once; v_gene: TRBV28; d_gene: NA; j_gene: TRBJ2-7; CDR3aa: CASSFQGPYEQYF; CDR3nt: TGTGCCAGCAGTTTCCAGGGGCCGTACGAGCAGTACTTC
abundance: NA; v_gene: TRBV5-5; d_gene: NA; j_gene: TRBJ1-1; CDR3aa: CASSWDGVEAFF; CDR3nt: TGTGCCAGCAGCTGGGACGGTGTAGAGGCTTTCTTT
abundance: NA; v_gene: TRBV5-1; d_gene: TRBD1; j_gene: TRBJ1-2; CDR3aa: CASSLGTGTGGYGYTF; CDR3nt: TGCGCCAGCAGCTTGGGCACCGGGACAGGGGGCTATGGCTACACCTTC
abundance: NA; v_gene: TRBV6-5; d_gene: TRBD1; j_gene: TRBJ1-4; CDR3aa: CASSRRTGGWKLFF; CDR3nt: TGTGCCAGCAGTAGACGGACAGGGGGTTGGAAACTGTTTTTT
abundance: NA; v_gene: TRBV15; d_gene: NA; j_gene: TRBJ1-2; CDR3aa: CATSRDHRGGYTF; CDR3nt: TGTGCCACCAGCAGAGATCACCGGGGTGGCTACACCTTC
abundance: NA; v_gene: TRBV19; d_gene: NA; j_gene: TRBJ2-5; CDR3aa: CASSMTLGETQYF; CDR3nt: TGTGCCAGTAGTATGACACTAGGGGAGACCCAGTACTTC
abundance: once; v_gene: TRBV7-9; d_gene: NA; j_gene: TRBJ2-5; CDR3aa: CASSFPPRETQYF; CDR3nt: TGTGCCAGCAGCTTCCCCCCTAGGGAGACCCAGTACTTC
abundance: NA; v_gene: TRBV28; d_gene: NA; j_gene: TRBJ2-7; CDR3aa: CASSSLGYEQYF; CDR3nt: TGTGCCAGCAGTTCCCTTGGCTACGAGCAGTACTTC
abundance: NA; v_gene: TRBV5-6; d_gene: NA; j_gene: TRBJ1-1; CDR3aa: CASSLDGLNTEAFF; CDR3nt: TGTGCCAGCAGCCTTGATGGGCTGAACACTGAAGCTTTCTTT
abundance: NA; v_gene: TRBV12-1; d_gene: NA; j_gene: TRBJ2-7; CDR3aa: CASSNGVARGPPYEQYF; CDR3nt: TGTGCCAGCAGCAATGGGGTGGCCAGGGGGCCCCCCTACGAGCAGTACTTC
abundance: NA; v_gene: TRBV11-3; d_gene: TRBD2; j_gene: TRBJ2-5; CDR3aa: CASSLGGTAGGWETQYF; CDR3nt: TGTGCCAGCAGCTTAGGAGGGACTGCGGGGGGCTGGGAGACCCAGTACTTC
abundance: few; v_gene: TRBV7-9; d_gene: NA; j_gene: TRBJ2-5; CDR3aa: CASSPRTETPGTQYF; CDR3nt: TGTGCCAGCAGCCCGAGGACAGAGACCCCGGGGACCCAGTACTTC
abundance: NA; v_gene: TRBV4-3; d_gene: NA; j_gene: TRBJ1-1; CDR3aa: CASSHAQWGITEAFF; CDR3nt: TGCGCCAGCAGCCACGCGCAGTGGGGTATCACTGAAGCTTTCTTT
abundance: NA; v_gene: TRBV3-1/TRBV3-2; d_gene: NA; j_gene: TRBJ1-2; CDR3aa: CASSSYPGGYGYTF; CDR3nt: TGTGCCAGCAGCTCTTATCCAGGAGGCTATGGCTACACCTTC
abundance: NA; v_gene: TRBV28; d_gene: NA; j_gene: TRBJ1-5; CDR3aa: CASRYSWGAGQPQHF; CDR3nt: TGTGCCAGCAGGTACTCTTGGGGGGCAGGACAGCCCCAGCATTTT
abundance: NA; v_gene: TRBV30; d_gene: NA; j_gene: TRBJ1-2; CDR3aa: CAWSVLENRVNYGYTF; CDR3nt: TGTGCCTGGAGTGTACTGGAGAACAGGGTAAACTATGGCTACACCTTC
abundance: NA; v_gene: TRBV19; d_gene: TRBD1; j_gene: TRBJ1-3; CDR3aa: CASSLQGTASSGNTIYF; CDR3nt: TGTGCCAGTAGCTTACAAGGGACAGCATCCTCTGGAAACACCATATATTTT
abundance: NA; v_gene: TRBV19; d_gene: NA; j_gene: TRBJ1-1; CDR3aa: CASSRTTPLTEAFF; CDR3nt: TGTGCCAGTAGTAGGACGACACCACTTACTGAAGCTTTCTTT
abundance: NA; v_gene: TRBV21-1; d_gene: NA; j_gene: TRBJ1-3; CDR3aa: CASSIDRAQPPWGNTIYF; CDR3nt: TGTGCCAGCAGCATCGACAGGGCGCAACCCCCGTGGGGAAACACCATATATTTT
abundance: NA; v_gene: TRBV5-1; d_gene: TRBD2; j_gene: TRBJ2-5; CDR3aa: CASSEVGGAGTQYF; CDR3nt: TGCGCCAGCAGCGAAGTCGGGGGGGCAGGGACCCAGTACTTC
abundance: NA; v_gene: TRBV2; d_gene: NA; j_gene: TRBJ1-1; CDR3aa: CASSDQGRKTEAFF; CDR3nt: TGTGCCAGCAGTGACCAGGGGAGGAAGACTGAAGCTTTCTTT
abundance: NA; v_gene: TRBV5-1; d_gene: TRBD1; j_gene: TRBJ2-7; CDR3aa: CASTHFPGTGSYEQYF; CDR3nt: TGCGCCAGCACACATTTCCCCGGGACAGGCTCCTACGAGCAGTACTTC
abundance: NA; v_gene: TRBV19; d_gene: TRBD1; j_gene: TRBJ1-4; CDR3aa: CASSLDRGRNEKLFF; CDR3nt: TGTGCCAGTAGTTTGGACAGGGGACGCAATGAAAAACTGTTTTTT
abundance: NA; v_gene: TRBV3-1/TRBV3-2; d_gene: TRBD1; j_gene: TRBJ2-7; CDR3aa: CASSRGQGSYEQYF; CDR3nt: TGTGCCAGCAGCCGGGGACAGGGGTCCTACGAGCAGTACTTC
abundance: NA; v_gene: TRBV7-3; d_gene: NA; j_gene: TRBJ2-1; CDR3aa: CASSSSEYNEQFF; CDR3nt: TGTGCCAGCAGCTCCTCTGAATACAATGAGCAGTTCTTC
abundance: NA; v_gene: TRBV7-6; d_gene: NA; j_gene: TRBJ2-7; CDR3aa: CASSWGSDGNYEQYF; CDR3nt: TGTGCCAGCAGCTGGGGTTCGGACGGGAACTACGAGCAGTACTTC
abundance: NA; v_gene: TRBV6-2/TRBV6-3; d_gene: TRBD2; j_gene: TRBJ2-1; CDR3aa: CASSGRVMRQSKFF; CDR3nt: TGTGCCAGCAGTGGGAGGGTAATGCGGCAGTCTAAGTTCTTC
abundance: NA; v_gene: TRBV9; d_gene: TRBD2; j_gene: TRBJ2-5; CDR3aa: CASSVGSGGPQETQYF; CDR3nt: TGTGCCAGCAGCGTAGGGAGCGGGGGTCCTCAAGAGACCCAGTACTTC
abundance: NA; v_gene: TRBV6-5; d_gene: TRBD2; j_gene: TRBJ2-1; CDR3aa: CASSWRGVYNEQFF; CDR3nt: TGTGCCAGCAGTTGGCGGGGGGTTTACAATGAGCAGTTCTTC